The rows below give T cell receptor beta chains drawn from one sample of a study of identical twins. TCRdb processed the 5' RACE reads anew with MiXCR; each CDR3 protein has one entry. Altogether hundreds of thousands of distinct CDR3 sequences are present, less than 25% being singletons, with the ten largest covering roughly 4%. The sample was also linked to a second study, of T cells expressing NK-cell markers.

Sequenced material: PBMCs. All receptors come from a woman in her late teens or twenties in good health. The CDR3 runs from the conserved cysteine through the conserved F or W. Fields, in order: D gene, V gene, clone size, J gene, CDR3 protein. The D gene is left open where the match is weak. For some rows the clone size is stated as once, few or many, or as a class when expanded; others skip it.

d_gene: .
v_gene: TRBV12-3/TRBV12-4
abundance: .
j_gene: TRBJ1-2
CDR3aa: CASSLRTNGGYTF

d_gene: .
v_gene: TRBV20-1
abundance: few
j_gene: TRBJ2-2
CDR3aa: CSARVANTGELFF

d_gene: .
v_gene: TRBV6-5
abundance: few
j_gene: TRBJ2-7
CDR3aa: CASSYSPGPQTPYEQYF

d_gene: .
v_gene: TRBV6-5
abundance: .
j_gene: TRBJ2-1
CDR3aa: CASSNRVLDEQFF

d_gene: TRBD2
v_gene: TRBV20-1
abundance: many
j_gene: TRBJ2-7
CDR3aa: CSARLSGEFPYEQYF

d_gene: TRBD1
v_gene: TRBV9
abundance: .
j_gene: TRBJ2-1
CDR3aa: CASNRAQGAYYEQFF

d_gene: .
v_gene: TRBV4-3
abundance: few
j_gene: TRBJ2-3
CDR3aa: CASSRARGGLASDTQYF

d_gene: TRBD2
v_gene: TRBV9
abundance: few
j_gene: TRBJ2-6
CDR3aa: CASSLGEGSGANVLTF

d_gene: TRBD1
v_gene: TRBV29-1
abundance: .
j_gene: TRBJ2-7
CDR3aa: CSALQGDPAEQYF

d_gene: TRBD2
v_gene: TRBV29-1
abundance: .
j_gene: TRBJ2-7
CDR3aa: CSVAGRGYEQYF

d_gene: .
v_gene: TRBV12-3/TRBV12-4
abundance: many
j_gene: TRBJ1-1
CDR3aa: CASSLQSASEAFF

d_gene: .
v_gene: TRBV27
abundance: .
j_gene: TRBJ1-4
CDR3aa: CASSLLGSNQKLFF

d_gene: .
v_gene: TRBV7-2
abundance: .
j_gene: TRBJ2-7
CDR3aa: CASSPLPLLEQYF

d_gene: .
v_gene: TRBV20-1
abundance: .
j_gene: TRBJ1-4
CDR3aa: CSARRMGGLANGKLFF

d_gene: .
v_gene: TRBV5-4
abundance: .
j_gene: TRBJ1-3
CDR3aa: CASRTGPNSGNTIYF

d_gene: TRBD2
v_gene: TRBV5-6
abundance: few
j_gene: TRBJ2-1
CDR3aa: CASRKRGGRVEQFF

d_gene: TRBD1
v_gene: TRBV9
abundance: many
j_gene: TRBJ1-1
CDR3aa: CASARDRGAEAFF

d_gene: .
v_gene: TRBV20-1
abundance: .
j_gene: TRBJ2-7
CDR3aa: CSARTSHITYEQYF